The rows below give T cell receptor beta chains drawn from one sample of a study of identifying expanded T cells in peripheral blood. TCRdb's table, derived via immunoSEQ multiplex PCR, lists solely in-frame clones and lacks some. Of 90,000 or so clones in the sample, around 87% were seen once. Sequenced: blood. The receptor source for this set is a person aged 18 to 75 in good health. Both conserved end residues are part of each CDR3. The D gene is left open where the match is weak. The size of a clone is reported for some rows only, either as once, few or many, or as a class for expanded clones.

V: TRBV7-2
size: -
D: TRBD1
J: TRBJ1-1
CDR3: CASSPIQGAGVTEAFF
DNA: TGTGCCAGCAGCCCGATTCAGGGGGCGGGTGTCACTGAAGCTTTCTTT

V: TRBV6-5
size: once
D: -
J: TRBJ2-7
CDR3: CASSPPGVEQYF
DNA: TGTGCCAGCAGCCCCCCCGGGGTCGAGCAGTACTTC

V: TRBV15
size: -
D: TRBD1
J: TRBJ1-3
CDR3: CATSRDPTGYGGLGGNTIYF
DNA: TGTGCCACCAGCAGAGACCCGACAGGGTACGGAGGACTTGGTGGAAACACCATATATTTT

V: TRBV5-6
size: -
D: -
J: TRBJ1-5
CDR3: CASSLGSNQPQHF
DNA: TGTGCCAGCAGCTTGGGGAGCAATCAGCCCCAGCATTTT

V: TRBV6-5
size: -
D: TRBD2
J: TRBJ2-5
CDR3: CASSHGGGYQETQYF
DNA: TGTGCCAGCAGCCACGGGGGGGGGTACCAAGAGACCCAGTACTTC

V: TRBV30
size: -
D: -
J: TRBJ1-5
CDR3: CAWSVQTGQQPQHF
DNA: TGTGCCTGGAGTGTACAGACAGGTCAGCAGCCCCAGCATTTT

V: TRBV30
size: -
D: -
J: TRBJ1-1
CDR3: CACYGLNTEAFF
DNA: TGTGCCTGTTACGGACTAAACACTGAAGCTTTCTTT

V: TRBV18
size: -
D: -
J: TRBJ1-6
CDR3: CASSPRDSTYYNSPLHF
DNA: TGTGCCAGCTCACCACGAGACAGCACTTACTATAATTCACCCCTCCACTTT

V: TRBV5-6
size: -
D: -
J: TRBJ1-2
CDR3: CASSSRGGYGYTF
DNA: TGTGCCAGCAGCTCCAGGGGAGGCTATGGCTACACCTTC

V: TRBV21-1
size: -
D: -
J: TRBJ2-3
CDR3: CASSLTRQGATDTQYF
DNA: TGTGCCAGCAGCCTAACCCGCCAGGGGGCGACAGATACGCAGTATTTT

V: TRBV6-5
size: medium-sized
D: -
J: TRBJ1-5
CDR3: CASRPSGAYNQPQHF
DNA: TGTGCCAGCAGGCCCTCAGGGGCTTACAATCAGCCCCAGCATTTT

V: TRBV28
size: -
D: -
J: TRBJ1-3
CDR3: CASKSVRAGNTIYF
DNA: TGTGCCAGCAAATCCGTAAGGGCTGGAAACACCATATATTTT

V: TRBV9
size: -
D: TRBD1
J: TRBJ2-1
CDR3: CASSAYGGTGGNEQFF
DNA: TGTGCCAGCAGCGCCTACGGGGGGACAGGGGGCAATGAGCAGTTCTTC

V: TRBV4-3
size: -
D: -
J: TRBJ2-5
CDR3: CASSQNPPGPSTRETQYF
DNA: TGCGCCAGCAGCCAGAATCCCCCAGGCCCTTCGACCAGAGAGACCCAGTACTTC

V: TRBV11-3
size: -
D: TRBD2
J: TRBJ2-5
CDR3: CASSFPGGQETQYF
DNA: TGTGCCAGCAGCTTCCCGGGGGGGCAAGAGACCCAGTACTTC

V: TRBV20-1
size: few
D: TRBD1
J: TRBJ1-2
CDR3: CSVQTGGGYTF
DNA: TGCAGTGTTCAGACAGGGGGTGGCTACACCTTC

V: TRBV2
size: once
D: TRBD1
J: TRBJ2-7
CDR3: CASTLRDRVHEQYF
DNA: TGTGCCAGCACCCTGCGGGACAGGGTCCACGAGCAGTACTTC

V: TRBV2
size: -
D: -
J: TRBJ2-6
CDR3: CASFDVLSLTYLSGANVLTF
DNA: TGTGCCAGCTTTGATGTCCTGAGCCTCACTTACCTATCTGGGGCCAACGTCCTGACTTTC

V: TRBV2
size: -
D: -
J: TRBJ2-2
CDR3: CASSFAGELFF
DNA: TGTGCCAGCAGTTTTGCGGGGGAGCTGTTTTTT

V: TRBV7-3
size: -
D: TRBD2
J: TRBJ2-3
CDR3: CASSSRLAGSTDTQYF
DNA: TGTGCCAGCAGCTCCCGACTAGCGGGGTCCACAGATACGCAGTATTTT

V: TRBV6-5
size: once
D: -
J: TRBJ2-7
CDR3: CASSYASTAAYEQYF
DNA: TGTGCCAGCAGTTACGCGTCCACTGCGGCCTACGAGCAGTACTTC

V: TRBV6-6
size: once
D: TRBD1
J: TRBJ1-1
CDR3: CASSLQGGLEAFF
DNA: TGTGCCAGCAGTTTACAAGGGGGCCTTGAAGCTTTCTTT

V: TRBV5-4
size: -
D: -
J: TRBJ1-2
CDR3: CASSLAGEAGYTF
DNA: TGTGCCAGCAGCTTGGCCGGGGAAGCTGGCTACACCTTC

V: TRBV5-1
size: once
D: -
J: TRBJ1-1
CDR3: CASSLERGEAFF
DNA: TGCGCCAGCAGCTTGGAAAGGGGAGAAGCTTTCTTT

V: TRBV7-2
size: -
D: TRBD1
J: TRBJ2-6
CDR3: CASSSTGAGANVLTF
DNA: TGTGCCAGCAGCTCCACAGGGGCTGGGGCCAACGTCCTGACTTTC

V: TRBV27
size: -
D: -
J: TRBJ1-1
CDR3: CASTINRGGNTEAFF
DNA: TGTGCCAGCACCATAAACCGAGGGGGAAACACTGAAGCTTTCTTT

V: TRBV6-5
size: -
D: TRBD1
J: TRBJ2-5
CDR3: CASSPALDRGETQYF
DNA: TGTGCCAGCAGTCCCGCCCTCGACAGGGGAGAGACCCAGTACTTC

V: TRBV30
size: -
D: -
J: TRBJ2-7
CDR3: CACTREMGYEQYF
DNA: TGTGCCTGCACCAGGGAAATGGGCTACGAGCAGTACTTC

V: TRBV7-9
size: -
D: -
J: TRBJ1-1
CDR3: CASSFPNTEAFF
DNA: TGTGCCAGCAGCTTCCCTAACACTGAAGCTTTCTTT

V: TRBV4-3
size: -
D: -
J: TRBJ2-1
CDR3: CASSQDPLLGEQFF
DNA: TGCGCCAGCAGCCAAGATCCCCTTCTGGGTGAGCAGTTCTTC

V: TRBV2
size: -
D: TRBD1
J: TRBJ2-1
CDR3: CAKGTAYNEQFF
DNA: TGTGCCAAAGGGACAGCCTACAATGAGCAGTTCTTC

V: TRBV30
size: -
D: TRBD2
J: TRBJ2-7
CDR3: CAWRYIAGLSYEQYF
DNA: TGTGCCTGGAGATATATAGCGGGGCTCTCCTACGAGCAGTACTTC

V: TRBV9
size: -
D: -
J: TRBJ1-5
CDR3: CASSVGQKNQPQHF
DNA: TGTGCCAGCAGCGTAGGACAGAAAAATCAGCCCCAGCATTTT

V: TRBV5-6
size: -
D: -
J: TRBJ1-2
CDR3: CASTDSGGNGYTF
DNA: TGTGCCAGCACGGACTCGGGAGGGAATGGCTACACCTTC

V: TRBV18
size: -
D: -
J: TRBJ1-5
CDR3: CASSFSSNQPQHF
DNA: TGTGCCAGCTCATTCAGTAGCAATCAGCCCCAGCATTTT

V: TRBV7-9
size: -
D: -
J: TRBJ1-1
CDR3: CASSWTVNTEAFF
DNA: TGTGCCAGCAGTTGGACGGTGAACACTGAAGCTTTCTTT

V: TRBV9
size: -
D: TRBD1
J: TRBJ2-3
CDR3: CASSVQGAGADTQYF
DNA: TGTGCCAGCAGCGTACAGGGGGCAGGGGCAGATACGCAGTATTTT

V: TRBV4-1
size: -
D: TRBD2
J: TRBJ2-7
CDR3: CASSQMTSGAGDVVYEQYF
DNA: TGCGCCAGCAGCCAAATGACTAGCGGAGCCGGAGATGTGGTTTACGAGCAGTACTTC

V: TRBV6-1
size: -
D: -
J: TRBJ2-2
CDR3: CASSGLDTGELFF
DNA: TGTGCCAGCAGTGGCTTGGACACCGGGGAGCTGTTTTTT

V: TRBV7-9
size: -
D: -
J: TRBJ1-4
CDR3: CASSLGRALNEKLFF
DNA: TGTGCCAGCAGCCTAGGCCGGGCTCTTAATGAAAAACTGTTTTTT